These 3 T cell receptor beta chains share one sample of origin, sequenced in a study of T cells after yellow fever vaccination. In TCRdb, the 5' RACE reads were re-called with MiXCR into one record per CDR3 protein. The table records nearly 550,000 distinct CDR3 sequences, 15% to 20% of them present only once. Sequenced material: PBMCs, taken 15 days after the yellow fever booster vaccination. The receptor source for this set is a man aged 25-45 years who received the YFV17D yellow fever vaccine.

This chain connects TRBV14 to TRBJ2-7; tentatively, D is TRBD2 (5 bases). The CDR3 spans 15 residues. V was clipped by 2 bases and J by 2 bases, with 13 bases between them. Germline V gene lookup returns CDR1 SGHDN and CDR2 FVKESK. CDR3 amino acids: CASSQILATPYEQYF. Here the CDR3 DNA reads TGTGCCAGCAGCCAAATTCTAGCAACCCCCTACGAGCAGTACTTC.

This clonotype was recorded a few times. The chain combines TRBV7-2 with TRBJ1-2; D may be TRBD1 (5 bases). V was trimmed by 1 base and J by 3 bases, leaving 9 bases between them. There are 14 residues in the CDR3. Germline assignment: CDR1 SGHTA and CDR2 FQGNSA. The DNA for the CDR3 is TGTGCCAGCAGCTTAGTCAGGGTCGACTATGGCTACACCTTC. Its translation is CASSLVRVDYGYTF. Full variable domain (missing parts from reference TRBV7-2 and TRBJ1-2): GAGVSQSPSNKVTEKGKDVELRCDPISGHTALYWYRQSLGQGLEFLIYFQGNSAPDKSGLPSDRFSAERTGGSVSTLTIQRTQQEDSAVYLCASSLVRVDYGYTFGSGTRLTVV.

V gene TRBV29-1 combines with J gene TRBJ2-5; D perhaps matches TRBD1 (5 bases). V lost 7 bases to trimming and J lost 3 bases, with 12 bases between them. This CDR3 contains 12 residues. Germline loops: CDR1 SQVTM, CDR2 ANQGSEA. The CDR3 here is CSARAGKETQYF. The CDR3 coding sequence is TGCAGCGCCCGAGCAGGGAAAGAGACCCAGTACTTC.